Presented here are 21 T cell receptor beta chains from one specimen sequenced in a study of T cells in Graves' hyperthyroidism and ophthalmopathy. TCR beta CDR3 regions were amplified from RNA transcripts. First-round RT-PCR targeting the TCR CDR3 was performed with the HTBI primer set. TCRdb reanalysed the multiplex PCR reads using MiXCR and keeps one entry per CDR3 protein. The profile shows under 750,000 distinct CDR3 sequences, about 19% of them singletons. The sample was blood. The receptors derive from a woman between 45 and 60 years old with Graves' hyperthyroidism that later progressed to Graves' ophthalmopathy.

This clonotype was detected ten times or more. This chain uses TRBV11-2 with TRBJ1-1; TRBD1 agrees at 8 bases. The CDR3 is 14 amino acids. The V segment lost 7 bases and the J segment 4 bases; nucleotides outside the gene matches: 8. Germline lookup yields CDR1 SGHAT and CDR2 FQNNGV. Here the CDR3 reads CASTHRQGITEAFF. CDR3 in DNA: TGTGCCAGCACCCACAGACAGGGGATCACTGAAGCTTTCTTT. The whole variable domain, remainder taken from reference TRBV11-2 and TRBJ1-1, is EAGVAQSPRYKIIEKRQSVAFWCNPISGHATLYWYQQILGQGPKLLIQFQNNGVVDDSQLPKDRFSAERLKGVDSTLKIQPAKLEDSAVYLCASTHRQGITEAFFGQGTRLTVV.

The genes are TRBV7-9 and TRBJ1-3; D not resolved. The CDR3 length is 16 residues. Germline V CDR1 and CDR2: SEHNR, FQNEAQ (reference sequence). Trimming removed 5 bases from V and 0 bases from J, with 14 bases in between. The CDR3 loop is CASSRPDGSSGNTIYF. The CDR3 DNA sequence: TGTGCCAGCAGCCGCCCCGATGGAAGCTCTGGAAACACCATATATTTT.

V gene TRBV27 combines with J gene TRBJ2-3; tentatively, D is TRBD2 (7 bases). The V end was cut by 3 bases, the J end by 6 bases, with 16 bases between. Germline V gene lookup returns CDR1 MNHEY and CDR2 SMNVEV (reference sequence). This CDR3 has 15 amino acids. CDR3 DNA: TGTGCCAGCAGTTTCGTGGGGGGGGCCGTGGATACGCAGTATTTT. Translation gives CASSFVGGAVDTQYF.

The chain joins TRBV20-1 to TRBJ1-1; D gene ambiguous. Germline CDR1 and CDR2: DFQATT and SNEGSKA (reference sequence). The CDR3 is made up of 11 amino acids. The V end was cut by 3 bases, the J end by 1 base, with 3 bases between. CDR3 nucleotide sequence: TGCAGTGCTAGTCGGAACACTGAAGCTTTCTTT. Protein: CSASRNTEAFF.

The chain links TRBV7-8 to TRBJ2-3, with D possibly TRBD2 on 6 matching bases. V was shortened by 8 bases and J by 1 base, with 19 bases between the two germline ends. The germline V gene has CDR1 SGHVS and CDR2 FQNEAQ. The CDR3 sequence is 16 residues long. The CDR3: CASGLRDPRGTDTQYF. The CDR3 DNA is TGTGCCAGCGGCCTGCGGGATCCGAGGGGCACAGATACGCAGTATTTT.

The V call is TRBV7-9, the J call TRBJ2-5; a possible D gene is TRBD1 (6 bases). CDR1 is SEHNR, CDR2 FQNEAQ, per germline (reference sequence). This CDR3 has 16 amino acids. V lost 1 base and J 2 bases, leaving 14 bases between the germline ends. CDR3 coding DNA: TGTGCCAGCAGCTTAGATGGGACACAGGGACAAGAGACCCAGTACTTC. Protein product: CASSLDGTQGQETQYF.

Written as DNA, the CDR3 is TGCAGTGCTCAGGATAGACTAGCGGGGGATCACACAGATACGCAGTATTTT. Its translation is CSAQDRLAGDHTDTQYF. The rearrangement uses TRBV20-1 and TRBJ2-3; TRBD2 agrees at 12 bases. The CDR3 covers 17 residues. The germline V gene encodes CDR1 DFQATT and CDR2 SNEGSKA (reference sequence). The V segment lost 5 bases and the J segment 2 bases; nucleotides outside the gene matches: 11.

This chain uses TRBV19 with TRBJ1-6; a possible D gene is TRBD1 (6 bases). Looked up from germline, CDR1 is LNHDA and CDR2 is SQIVND (reference sequence). The V gene lost 5 bases and the J gene lost 5 bases, with 13 bases spanning the gap. This CDR3 comprises 15 residues. CDR3 nucleotide sequence: TGTGCCAGTAGTCTCCAAAGGGGGGATAATTCACCCCTCCACTTT. Protein product: CASSLQRGDNSPLHF.

In this sample, this clonotype turned up a few times. The V and J genes are TRBV20-1 and TRBJ2-1, with 7 bases lining up with TRBD2. CDR3 size: 15 residues. Per germline, CDR1 DFQATT and CDR2 SNEGSKA (reference sequence). The trim removed 0 bases at V and 3 bases at J, leaving 5 bases unmatched. The CDR3 sequence: CSARDTLAFYNEQFF. Here the CDR3 DNA reads TGCAGTGCTAGAGATACACTAGCGTTCTACAATGAGCAGTTCTTC.

This clonotype was detected many times. The chain is built from TRBV30 and TRBJ1-5, with D tentatively TRBD1 (6 bases). V dropped 4 bases and J dropped 3 bases, with 10 bases sitting between them. Germline V gene sequence: CDR1 GTSNPN, CDR2 SVGIG (reference sequence). This CDR3 has 13 residues. CDR3 region: CAWTRGFNQPQHF. The CDR3 DNA reads as TGTGCCTGGACAAGGGGGTTCAATCAGCCCCAGCATTTT.

The rearrangement joins TRBV20-1 to TRBJ1-3; 8 nucleotides agree with TRBD1. The germline gives CDR1 DFQATT, CDR2 SNEGSKA (reference sequence). J lost 4 bases, V lost 4 bases, and 6 bases had no gene match. This CDR3 has 14 amino acids. The CDR3 protein is CSAIGWDRGNTIYF. CDR3 sequence (DNA): TGCAGTGCTATAGGTTGGGACAGGGGAAACACCATATATTTT.

This clonotype has a count of ten or more. The rearrangement uses TRBV2 and TRBJ2-1; 8 positions match TRBD2. This CDR3 has 14 amino acids. With 7 bases clipped from V and 8 bases from J, the junction kept 10 bases outside the gene matches. The germline V gene has CDR1 SNHLY and CDR2 FYNNEI. Written as DNA, the CDR3 is TGTGCCAGCAAGACTAGCGCGGGTGTCTATGAGCAGTTCTTC. It translates to CASKTSAGVYEQFF.

The chain is built from TRBV2 and TRBJ2-2; 9 nucleotides match TRBD1. After removal of 1 base from V and 7 bases from J, the junction contained 10 bases not matched to a gene. This CDR3 is built from 17 residues. The germline V gene has CDR1 SNHLY and CDR2 FYNNEI. CDR3: CASSEGANRGPVGELFF. As DNA, the CDR3 is TGTGCCAGCAGTGAAGGGGCCAACAGGGGGCCGGTCGGGGAGCTGTTTTTT.

In its sample, this clonotype was seen a few times. The V and J genes are TRBV20-1 and TRBJ1-2; unclear D gene. Looked up from germline, CDR1 is DFQATT and CDR2 is SNEGSKA (reference sequence). The CDR3 has 9 residues. V was shortened by 6 bases and J by 8 bases, with 7 bases between the two germline ends. In DNA, the CDR3 is TGCAGTGCCAGCCCAGGCTACACCTTC. Translating gives CSASPGYTF.

This clonotype was seen a few times. The chain joins TRBV6-1 to TRBJ2-7; the match to TRBD1 covers 10 bases. CDR1 is MNHNS, CDR2 SASEGT, per germline. The CDR3 is made up of 16 amino acids. J gave up 6 bases and V 5 bases, and 13 bases lay outside the gene matches. CDR3 nucleotide sequence: TGTGCCAGCAGTCGCGGGGGGACAGGGGTAGTGGCCGAGCAGTACTTC. Amino acid sequence: CASSRGGTGVVAEQYF.

Worth noting for this clonotype: Its ends do not fully match the called genes, so a read error is possible. The V and J genes are TRBV6-1 and TRBJ2-1; 8 nucleotides line up with TRBD1. The CDR3 sequence is 13 residues long. Germline lookup yields CDR1 MNHNS and CDR2 SASEGT. The CDR3 sequence: CASSRTGNNEQSF. Here the CDR3 DNA reads TGCGCCAGCAGCCGGACAGGGAACAATGAGCAGTCCTTC.

The V call is TRBV19, the J call TRBJ2-4; D is unresolved. Germline V gene lookup returns CDR1 LNHDA and CDR2 SQIVND (reference sequence). The CDR3 extends over 13 amino acids. V lost 0 bases, J lost 6 bases, and 6 bases lay in between. This CDR3 is CASSIDLGNIQYF. The CDR3 nucleotides read TGTGCCAGTAGTATAGATCTCGGAAACATTCAGTACTTC.

V usage is TRBV27 and J usage is TRBJ2-5; D not resolved. CDR3 size: 14 residues. From germline, CDR1 is MNHEY and CDR2 SMNVEV (reference sequence). V was shortened by 5 bases and J by 2 bases, with 12 bases between the two germline ends. The CDR3 nucleotides read TGTGCCAGCAGTCCTGCCGTCTCGCAAGAGACCCAGTACTTC. Residues: CASSPAVSQETQYF.

This clonotype appeared a few times. The gene calls are TRBV6-6 and TRBJ1-2; D is undetermined. CDR3 size: 13 residues. V shed 2 bases and J shed 7 bases, with 11 bases lying between them. From germline, CDR1 is MNHNY and CDR2 SVGAGI (reference sequence). The CDR3 protein is CASSYEPLGGYTF. CDR3 sequence (DNA): TGTGCCAGCAGTTACGAGCCGCTCGGTGGCTACACCTTC.

The chain joins TRBV28 to TRBJ2-3, with unresolved D. Germline CDR1 and CDR2: MDHEN and SYDVKM. The V gene lost 5 bases and the J gene lost 0 bases, with 12 bases spanning the gap. The CDR3 is made up of 15 amino acids. CDR3 coding DNA: TGTGCCAGCAGTACAGAAATCCCCAGCACAGATACGCAGTATTTT. Translated, it gives CASSTEIPSTDTQYF. Looking up the rest from reference TRBV28 and TRBJ2-3 gives the full variable domain: DVKVTQSSRYLVKRTGEKVFLECVQDMDHENMFWYRQDPGLGLRLIYFSYDVKMKEKGDIPEGYSVSREKKERFSLILESASTNQTSMYLCASSTEIPSTDTQYFGPGTRLTVL.

The V and J genes are TRBV9 and TRBJ1-2; D is unresolved. This CDR3 spans 13 amino acids. The V gene lost 7 bases and the J gene lost 4 bases, with 14 bases spanning the gap. Germline CDR1 SGDLS, CDR2 YYNGEE. The CDR3 region is CASGEEGLYGYTF. In nucleotides, the CDR3 is TGTGCCAGCGGAGAGGAGGGTCTCTATGGCTACACCTTC.